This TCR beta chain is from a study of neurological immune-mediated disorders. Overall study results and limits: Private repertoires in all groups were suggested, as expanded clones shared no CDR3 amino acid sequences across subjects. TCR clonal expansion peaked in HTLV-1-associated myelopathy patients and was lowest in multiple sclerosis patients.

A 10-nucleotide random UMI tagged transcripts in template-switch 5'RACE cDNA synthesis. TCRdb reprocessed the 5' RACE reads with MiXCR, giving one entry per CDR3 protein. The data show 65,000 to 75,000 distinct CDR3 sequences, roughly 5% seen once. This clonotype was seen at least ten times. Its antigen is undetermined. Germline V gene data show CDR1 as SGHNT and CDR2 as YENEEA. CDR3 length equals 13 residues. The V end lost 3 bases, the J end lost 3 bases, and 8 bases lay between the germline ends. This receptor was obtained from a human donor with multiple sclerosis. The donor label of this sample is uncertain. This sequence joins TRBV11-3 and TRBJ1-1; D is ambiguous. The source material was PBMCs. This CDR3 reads CASSLGPHTEAFF. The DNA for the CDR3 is TGTGCCAGCAGCTTGGGCCCGCACACTGAAGCTTTCTTT.